This entry lists 30 T cell receptor beta chains sequenced from one sample in a study of cytomegalovirus exposure and HLA in healthy donors. Primers included in the PCR were 60 Vbeta and 13 Jbeta primers. This table comes from immunoSEQ multiplex PCR, and its TCRdb copy is limited to in-frame clones, with some not included. The repertoire includes under 40,000 clones, approximately 91% of them detected once, and approximately 2.5% sits in the top ten. Material: PBMCs. These receptors were obtained from a woman aged 18-35 years in good health and CMV-seronegative.

The CDR3 DNA is TGCGCCAGCAGCTCTCCACTGACTAGCGGGAGCGAAGAGACCCAGTACTTC. This sequence encodes CASSSPLTSGSEETQYF. This chain uses TRBV5-1 with TRBJ2-5, with 12 positions matching TRBD2. The trim removed 3 bases at V and 3 bases at J, leaving 9 bases unmatched. Germline V gene sequence: CDR1 SGHRS, CDR2 YFSETQ. The CDR3 runs to 17 residues.

The CDR3 is CASSLARTSGTDTQYF. CDR3 sequence (DNA): TGTGCCAGCAGTTTGGCTCGGACTAGCGGGACGGATACGCAGTATTTT. The chain combines TRBV27 with TRBJ2-3; 12 nucleotides line up with TRBD2. From germline, CDR1 is MNHEY and CDR2 SMNVEV (reference sequence). The CDR3 runs 16 residues. Trimming removed 3 bases from V and 6 bases from J; junction bases left unmatched: 7.

V gene TRBV7-9 combines with J gene TRBJ2-5, with 12 bases identical to TRBD2. Germline V lookup: CDR1 SEHNR, CDR2 FQNEAQ (reference sequence). With 5 bases clipped from V and 4 bases from J, the junction kept 5 bases outside the gene matches. CDR3 length: 15 residues. Written as DNA, the CDR3 is TGTGCCAGCAGCCCCGCGACTAGCGGGAGAGAGACCCAGTACTTC. Translating it yields CASSPATSGRETQYF.

This clone was counted a few times. The chain employs TRBV28 and TRBJ1-1; D gene uncertain. Trimming cost V 4 bases and J 0 bases, with 15 bases left between them. Per the germline V gene, CDR1 is MDHEN and CDR2 is SYDVKM. CDR3 size: 16 residues. CDR3 bases: TGTGCCAGCAGTTCCCTTCGACTTGTCATGAACACTGAAGCTTTCTTT. Translated, it gives CASSSLRLVMNTEAFF.

The CDR3 bases are TGTGCCAGCAGTAAACTAGCGGGTGGCGCCGGGGAGCTGTTTTTT. It yields the protein CASSKLAGGAGELFF. The chain has TRBV7-2 and TRBJ2-2, with TRBD2 matching 9 bases. From germline, CDR1 is SGHTA and CDR2 FQGNSA. The V gene end was trimmed by 6 bases and the J gene end by 6 bases; junction bases not matched to a gene: 8. The CDR3 extends over 15 amino acids.

The chain has TRBV18 and TRBJ2-6, with D maybe TRBD1 (5 bases). Germline V CDR1 and CDR2: KGHSH, LQKENI. This CDR3 is 16 amino acids long. The V and J ends lost 4 bases and 0 bases respectively, with 10 bases between them. CDR3 protein: CASSQGSYSGANVLTF. CDR3 DNA sequence: TGTGCCAGCTCACAGGGGTCCTACTCTGGGGCCAACGTCCTGACTTTC.

The chain links TRBV7-2 to TRBJ1-3; 8 bases map to TRBD1. The germline V gene has CDR1 SGHTA and CDR2 FQGNSA. The CDR3 has 17 amino acids. V lost 5 bases to trimming and J lost 0 bases; unmatched junction nucleotides: 9. CDR3 protein: CASSPQGTGLSGNTIYF. CDR3 DNA: TGTGCCAGCAGCCCCCAGGGGACAGGACTCTCTGGAAACACCATATATTTT.

Here the CDR3 reads CASRGAPETQYF. CDR3 coding DNA: TGTGCCAGCCGTGGAGCACCGGAGACCCAGTACTTC. The rearrangement joins TRBV28 to TRBJ2-5; D unresolved. The CDR3 runs 12 residues. Germline CDR1 reads MDHEN; CDR2 reads SYDVKM. With 8 bases removed from V and 5 bases from J, the gap between germline ends came to 12 bases.

The chain uses TRBV4-1 and TRBJ2-7, with unresolved D. Per the germline V gene, CDR1 is MGHRA and CDR2 is YSYEKL. The CDR3 runs to 12 residues. The germline V and J ends were trimmed by 0 bases and 3 bases, with 3 bases remaining between them. The CDR3 sequence: CASSQDSYEQYF. In DNA form, the CDR3 reads TGCGCCAGCAGCCAAGACAGCTACGAGCAGTACTTC.

The chain couples TRBV10-3 to TRBJ1-4; no clear D gene. Germline V gene sequence: CDR1 ENHRY, CDR2 SYGVKD. The CDR3 is 15 residues long. V lost 0 bases and J lost 4, with 9 bases in between. The CDR3 DNA sequence: TGTGCCATCAGTGAGTCCAAACAGCTTAATGAAAAACTGTTTTTT. Translating gives CAISESKQLNEKLFF.

The chain joins TRBV6-1 to TRBJ2-3; 9 bases are a match to TRBD1. The CDR3 is made up of 15 amino acids. Germline CDR1 reads MNHNS; CDR2 reads SASEGT. The V and J ends lost 4 bases and 0 bases, in that order; junction bases with no gene match: 2. CDR3: CASSVGTGSTDTQYF. Written as DNA, the CDR3 is TGTGCCAGCAGTGTAGGGACAGGGAGCACAGATACGCAGTATTTT.

The V gene is TRBV9, the J gene TRBJ2-5; 15 bases align to TRBD2. Germline-derived CDR1 and CDR2 are SGDLS and YYNGEE. The CDR3 is 16 amino acids. J lost 3 bases, V lost 4 bases, and 4 bases had no gene match. This chain's CDR3 is CASSPGLAGGEETQYF. DNA of the CDR3: TGTGCCAGCAGCCCAGGACTAGCGGGAGGGGAAGAGACCCAGTACTTC.

In this sample, this clone turned up once. The chain carries TRBV27 and TRBJ1-4; 8 nucleotides match TRBD1. The germline V gene encodes CDR1 MNHEY and CDR2 SMNVEV (reference sequence). This CDR3 region has 15 residues. V dropped 4 bases and J dropped 0; count of bases not matched to a gene: 1. The CDR3 here is CASSSTGATNEKLFF. The CDR3 DNA sequence: TGTGCCAGCAGTTCGACAGGGGCAACTAATGAAAAACTGTTTTTT.

The chain carries TRBV7-3 and TRBJ2-1; 9 nucleotides match TRBD2. Looked up from germline, CDR1 is SGHTA and CDR2 is FQGTGA. After removal of 2 bases from V and 6 bases from J, the junction contained 5 bases not matched to a gene. CDR3 size: 15 residues. This chain's CDR3 is CASSLGVAGANEQFF. The DNA for the CDR3 is TGTGCCAGCAGCTTAGGGGTAGCGGGAGCCAATGAGCAGTTCTTC.

This chain uses TRBV10-2 with TRBJ2-2, with D perhaps matching TRBD2 (6 bases). Between the trimmed V and J ends, which lost 3 bases and 5 bases, there was a span of 16 bases. The CDR3 extends over 16 amino acids. Germline CDR1 and CDR2: WSHSY and SAAADI. The chain's CDR3 is CASSDHTGGSTGELFF. The CDR3 DNA reads as TGCGCCAGCAGTGATCACACCGGGGGTTCTACCGGGGAGCTGTTTTTT.

This chain uses TRBV5-4 with TRBJ2-5; 7 bases are shared with TRBD1. V dropped 0 bases and J dropped 3; count of bases not matched to a gene: 2. Germline V gene lookup returns CDR1 SGHNT and CDR2 YYREEE (reference sequence). This CDR3 spans 14 amino acids. The CDR3 loop reads CASSLVGGEETQYF. CDR3 nucleotide sequence: TGTGCCAGCAGCTTGGTAGGGGGCGAAGAGACCCAGTACTTC. The variable domain in full, with the rest retrieved from reference TRBV5-4 and TRBJ2-5, is ETGVTQSPTHLIKTRGQQVTLRCSSQSGHNTVSWYQQALGQGPQFIFQYYREEENGRGNFPPRFSGLQFPNYSSELNVNALELDDSALYLCASSLVGGEETQYFGPGTRLLVL.

This chain connects TRBV5-1 to TRBJ1-2; 10 nucleotides align to TRBD1. The CDR3 has 17 amino acids. CDR1 and CDR2 from the germline V gene are SGHRS and YFSETQ. V lost 1 base and J lost 4; bases outside the gene matches: 10. The CDR3 region is CASSLRPPGQGIYGYTF. CDR3 nucleotide sequence: TGCGCCAGCAGCTTGAGGCCTCCGGGACAGGGGATCTATGGCTACACCTTC.

CDR3 in amino acids: CASSQTVFDEKLFF. The DNA of the CDR3 is TGTGCCAGCAGCCAGACAGTGTTTGATGAAAAACTGTTTTTT. The chain uses TRBV5-4 and TRBJ1-4; D is perhaps TRBD1 (5 bases). The CDR3 extends over 14 amino acids. The V gene's germline CDR1 is SGHNT and CDR2 YYREEE (reference sequence). Trimming cost V 4 bases and J 6 bases, with 13 bases left between them.

This chain links TRBV6-5 with TRBJ2-7; tentative D call: TRBD2 (7 bases). V was cut by 8 bases and J by 4 bases, with 18 bases left in between. The CDR3 has 14 amino acids. Germline assignment: CDR1 MNHEY and CDR2 SVGAGI. This chain's CDR3 is CASRGLGGGYEQYF. For the CDR3, the DNA is TGTGCCAGCCGGGGGTTAGGGGGAGGGTACGAGCAGTACTTC.

This clone has more than one count but fewer than ten. The J gene is TRBJ2-1, the V gene TRBV28, with TRBD1 matching over 8 bases. The CDR3 is 16 residues long. V trimming: 4 bases; J trimming: 4 bases; junction bases outside the gene matches: 9. Looked up from germline, CDR1 is MDHEN and CDR2 is SYDVKM. The CDR3 bases are TGTGCCAGCAGTTCTCCGGACAGGGCCGTTTACAATGAGCAGTTCTTC. Translating it yields CASSSPDRAVYNEQFF.

The chain recombines TRBV5-4 with TRBJ2-5; the D gene is possibly TRBD2 (5 bases). Judging by the DNA end, TRBJ2-7 fits better; the J call may be wrong. Per germline, CDR1 SGHNT and CDR2 YYREEE (reference sequence). The CDR3 spans 13 residues. The CDR3 protein is CASSLTSRHEQYF. The CDR3 coding sequence is TGTGCCAGCAGTCTAACTAGTCGCCACGAGCAGTACTTC.

The chain recombines TRBV28 with TRBJ1-4, with D perhaps matching TRBD1 (6 bases). This CDR3 comprises 12 residues. Germline V CDR1 and CDR2: MDHEN, SYDVKM. CDR3 in DNA: TGTGGCACAGGGAACTTTAATGAAAAACTGTTTTTT. It is translated as CGTGNFNEKLFF.

As DNA, the CDR3 is TGTGCCAGCAGTTTAGAGGGACTAGCGGCCTTGACGGAGCAGTACTTC. Translation: CASSLEGLAALTEQYF. The chain has TRBV27 and TRBJ2-7; 11 nucleotides match TRBD2. Germline V gene sequence: CDR1 MNHEY, CDR2 SMNVEV (reference sequence). The CDR3 runs 16 residues. Trimming removed 2 bases from V and 7 bases from J; junction bases left unmatched: 10.

The genes are TRBV5-5 and TRBJ2-2; 7 nucleotides line up with TRBD2. V was pared by 4 bases and J by 0 bases, with 6 bases of the junction left unmatched. This CDR3 region has 16 residues. The germline CDR1 and CDR2 sequences are SGHKS and YYEKEE (reference sequence). The CDR3 reads CASSIIGTTNTGELFF. DNA of the CDR3: TGTGCCAGCAGCATTATAGGGACTACGAACACCGGGGAGCTGTTTTTT.

V is TRBV7-9 and J is TRBJ1-1; 11 bases are a match to TRBD1. Germline CDR1 is SEHNR and CDR2 is FQNEAQ (reference sequence). With V trimmed by 0 bases and J by 1 base, 1 base remained unmatched. This CDR3 comprises 16 residues. The CDR3 DNA reads TGTGCCAGCAGCTTAGCCGGGACAGGGGGGAACACTGAAGCTTTCTTT. It translates to CASSLAGTGGNTEAFF.

The chain links TRBV30 to TRBJ1-4; D remains unclear. Germline V lookup: CDR1 GTSNPN, CDR2 SVGIG (reference sequence). The CDR3 has 14 residues. V shed 0 bases and J shed 0 bases, with 5 bases lying between them. As DNA, the CDR3 is TGTGCCTGGAGTGTATCTGCAACTAATGAAAAACTGTTTTTT. Its translation is CAWSVSATNEKLFF.

This chain uses TRBV6-1 with TRBJ2-2; D not certain. V lost 6 bases and J 2 bases, leaving 4 bases between the germline ends. Per germline, CDR1 MNHNS and CDR2 SASEGT. This CDR3 comprises 12 residues. The CDR3 loop is CASSRNTGELFF. CDR3 nucleotide sequence: TGTGCCAGCAGCCGTAACACCGGGGAGCTGTTTTTT.

As DNA, the CDR3 is TGTGCCAGCAGCTTAGAGGGACAGGGCTCGGTCGAGCAGTACTTC. It codes for CASSLEGQGSVEQYF. The chain carries TRBV7-9 and TRBJ2-7, with 9 bases identical to TRBD1. This CDR3 has 15 residues. CDR1 and CDR2 (germline): SEHNR, FQNEAQ (reference sequence). V trimming: 1 base; J trimming: 6 bases; junction bases outside the gene matches: 7.

This sequence joins TRBV30 and TRBJ2-5; TRBD1 is a possible D gene (5 bases). Trimming shortened V by 1 base and J by 2 bases, and 8 bases separated the two germline ends. The CDR3 runs 13 residues. Germline loops: CDR1 GTSNPN, CDR2 SVGIG (reference sequence). CDR3 nucleotide sequence: TGTGCCTGGAGTGAGAACAGGCAAGAGACCCAGTACTTC. Translated: CAWSENRQETQYF. The full variable domain, completed using reference TRBV30 and TRBJ2-5, is SQTIHQWPATLVQPVGSPLSLECTVEGTSNPNLYWYRQAAGRGLQLLFYSVGIGQISSEVPQNLSASRPQDRQFILSSKKLLLSDSGFYLCAWSENRQETQYFGPGTRLLVL.

V and J are TRBV20-1 and TRBJ2-7; D not resolved. Per the germline V gene, CDR1 is DFQATT and CDR2 is SNEGSKA (reference sequence). The CDR3 loop spans 11 amino acids. Trimming stripped 7 bases from V and 2 bases from J, with 9 bases between. The CDR3 sequence: CSVRLAYEQYF. CDR3 nucleotide sequence: TGCAGTGTTCGACTCGCCTACGAGCAGTACTTC.